One sample yielded the 27 T cell receptor beta chains listed below, sequenced in a study of T cell repertoires in cytomegalovirus infection. TCRdb itself ran the reads through MiXCR, one entry per CDR3 protein. The sample lists about 300,000 distinct CDR3 sequences, about 25% occurring once. Sequencing input: PBMCs. The receptors stem from a human donor in good health (CMV status not recorded). Some clones in this sample may be carry-over from other donors' samples.

V usage is TRBV7-9 and J usage is TRBJ2-4; the D gene could be TRBD1 or TRBD2 (7 bases each). V was cut by 4 bases and J by 1 base, with 17 bases left in between. The CDR3 is 17 residues long. Germline assignment: CDR1 SEHNR and CDR2 FQNEAQ (reference sequence). The CDR3 DNA follows: TGTGCCAGCAGCTCAGGGGGAGGGGGAGCGGCCAAAAACATTCAGTACTTC. Its translation: CASSSGGGGAAKNIQYF.

This clonotype occurred many times. The chain combines TRBV7-3 with TRBJ2-3; possibly TRBD1 for D (5 bases). Germline CDR1 SGHTA, CDR2 FQGTGA. V lost 5 bases and J lost 4, with 13 bases in between. The CDR3 extends over 14 amino acids. CDR3 in DNA: TGTGCCAGCAGCCAGGGCCGTATCGCAGATACGCAGTATTTT. Translating gives CASSQGRIADTQYF.

This clonotype was seen repeatedly, ten times or more. This chain connects TRBV6-1 to TRBJ1-5; 7 nucleotides align to TRBD1. This CDR3 has 16 amino acids. Germline trimming cut 4 bases from V and 0 bases from J; bases unmatched to any gene: 6. The germline CDR1 and CDR2 sequences are MNHNS and SASEGT. Here the CDR3 reads CASSAGTAYSNQPQHF. The CDR3 DNA sequence: TGTGCCAGCAGTGCAGGGACAGCCTATAGCAATCAGCCCCAGCATTTT.

The CDR3 is CASSERDGNEQFF. The DNA for the CDR3 is TGCGCCAGCAGTGAGAGGGATGGTAATGAGCAGTTCTTC. The gene calls are TRBV10-2 and TRBJ2-1; the D is unclear. The germline gives CDR1 WSHSY, CDR2 SAAADI. Trimming took off 2 bases at V and 7 bases at J, with 9 bases between the two ends. The CDR3 is made up of 13 amino acids.

This clonotype was seen many times. The CDR3 spells CASSLRSGAVGAASGANVLTF. In DNA form, the CDR3 reads TGTGCCAGCAGCTTAAGGTCTGGAGCCGTGGGGGCGGCATCTGGGGCCAACGTCCTGACTTTC. The J gene is TRBJ2-6, the V gene TRBV7-6; perhaps TRBD1 as D (6 bases). V dropped 2 bases and J dropped 1 base, with 24 bases sitting between them. The CDR3 runs to 21 residues. The germline CDR1 and CDR2 sequences are SGHVS and FNYEAQ.

This clonotype has ten or more counts. This chain links TRBV5-1 with TRBJ1-6, with TRBD1 identical over 7 bases. Germline CDR1 SGHRS, CDR2 YFSETQ. Losses at the gene ends were 0 bases for V and 7 bases for J; bases not matched to a gene: 4. The CDR3 sequence is 15 residues long. DNA of the CDR3: TGCGCCAGCAGCTTGGTCGGGACAGAAAATTCACCCCTCCACTTT. It translates to CASSLVGTENSPLHF. The full variable domain, completed using reference TRBV5-1 and TRBJ1-6, is KAGVTQTPRYLIKTRGQQVTLSCSPISGHRSVSWYQQTPGQGLQFLFEYFSETQRNKGNFPGRFSGRQFSNSRSEMNVSTLELGDSALYLCASSLVGTENSPLHFGNGTRLTVT.

The sample holds many counts of this clonotype. The J gene is TRBJ2-1, the V gene TRBV7-2, with D hard to call. This CDR3 is 14 amino acids long. The ends were cut back, 2 bases at V and 6 bases at J, with 11 bases in the middle. Germline CDR1 is SGHTA and CDR2 is FQGNSA. In DNA, the CDR3 is TGTGCCAGCAGCTTATGGGTCGACTCCAATGAGCAGTTCTTC. The encoded protein is CASSLWVDSNEQFF.

This sequence joins TRBV28 and TRBJ2-1; 11 bases agree with TRBD2. The germline CDR1 and CDR2 sequences are MDHEN and SYDVKM. V lost 5 bases and J lost 8; bases outside the gene matches: 14. The CDR3 runs to 17 residues. CDR3 protein: CASSLLVAGGHRDEQFF. The CDR3 DNA reads as TGTGCCAGCAGTCTCCTGGTAGCGGGGGGGCATAGGGATGAGCAGTTCTTC. Filled out from reference TRBV28 and TRBJ2-1, the complete variable domain reads DVKVTQSSRYLVKRTGEKVFLECVQDMDHENMFWYRQDPGLGLRLIYFSYDVKMKEKGDIPEGYSVSREKKERFSLILESASTNQTSMYLCASSLLVAGGHRDEQFFGPGTRLTVL.

This clonotype has at least ten counts. CDR3 loop: CASRPGQTNTEAFF. The CDR3 bases are TGTGCCAGCAGACCGGGCCAGACGAACACTGAAGCTTTCTTT. The J gene is TRBJ1-1, the V gene TRBV11-2; D gene unclear. The CDR3 spans 14 residues. The V gene lost 6 bases and the J gene lost 1 base, with 12 bases spanning the gap. CDR1 and CDR2 from the germline V gene are SGHAT and FQNNGV. Drawing the rest from reference TRBV11-2 and TRBJ1-1, the complete variable domain is EAGVAQSPRYKIIEKRQSVAFWCNPISGHATLYWYQQILGQGPKLLIQFQNNGVVDDSQLPKDRFSAERLKGVDSTLKIQPAKLEDSAVYLCASRPGQTNTEAFFGQGTRLTVV.

The rearrangement joins TRBV5-1 to TRBJ2-5; D gene uncertain. Between the trimmed V and J ends, which lost 0 bases and 0 bases, there was a span of 6 bases. Germline V gene data show CDR1 as SGHRS and CDR2 as YFSETQ. The CDR3 is 14 amino acids. CDR3 sequence reads: CASSLEGNQETQYF. CDR3 DNA sequence: TGCGCCAGCAGCTTGGAGGGCAACCAAGAGACCCAGTACTTC.

This clonotype occurred a few times. The J gene is TRBJ2-6, the V gene TRBV19; TRBD1 or TRBD2 may be the D gene (5 bases each). Trimming left V 6 bases short and J 0 bases short, with 15 bases between. The CDR3 is 17 amino acids. Germline V gives CDR1 LNHDA, CDR2 SQIVND (reference sequence). As DNA, the CDR3 is TGTGCCAGTAGCGTTGTGGGGGTTAGCTCTGGGGCCAACGTCCTGACTTTC. It codes for CASSVVGVSSGANVLTF.

In this sample, this clonotype turned up many times. This rearrangement joins TRBV7-8 to TRBJ1-6, with a weak D call TRBD1 (5 bases). Per germline, CDR1 SGHVS and CDR2 FQNEAQ. The ends were cut back, 2 bases at V and 9 bases at J, with 14 bases in the middle. This CDR3 comprises 15 residues. This CDR3 reads CASSLRPGGSSPLHF. CDR3 in DNA: TGTGCCAGCAGCTTACGGCCGGGGGGGAGTTCACCCCTCCACTTT.

This clonotype was picked up many times. This chain joins TRBV12-5 and TRBJ1-4; D possibly corresponds to TRBD1 (5 bases). Germline V gene sequence: CDR1 LGHNT, CDR2 FRNRAP. Deletions cut 1 base from V and 5 bases from J, with 11 bases between. This CDR3 is built from 15 residues. As DNA, the CDR3 is TGTGCTAGTGGTTTGGAGGGACGGCGAAATGAAAAACTGTTTTTT. Encoded protein: CASGLEGRRNEKLFF.

This clonotype was counted only a few times. The rearrangement links TRBV19 to TRBJ2-7, with unresolved D. V was clipped by 3 bases and J by 0 bases, with 9 bases between them. The CDR3 has 14 residues. The germline V gene has CDR1 LNHDA and CDR2 SQIVND (reference sequence). CDR3: CASSIQVSSYEQYF. In DNA form, the CDR3 reads TGTGCCAGTAGTATCCAGGTTTCCTCCTACGAGCAGTACTTC.

A word on this clonotype: A much bigger clone sits one base away, suggesting this may be a read error. The final CDR3 position lacks the conserved phenylalanine or tryptophan, pointing to a likely read error. The chain combines TRBV7-2 with TRBJ2-7; TRBD2 agrees at 13 bases. Germline V lookup: CDR1 SGHTA, CDR2 FQGNSA. The CDR3 has 15 residues. Trimming at V came to 6 bases and at J to 3 bases, leaving 5 bases not matched to a gene. The CDR3 DNA follows: TGTGCCAGCAGACCGACTAGCGGGGGGTACTACGAGCAGTACATC. Translated: CASRPTSGGYYEQYI.

Note on this clonotype: A single base separates this from a much larger clone, so it may be a read error. The chain recombines TRBV11-2 with TRBJ2-7; a weak D match, TRBD2 (6 bases). The germline gives CDR1 SGHAT, CDR2 FQNNGV. Trimming removed 3 bases from V and 7 bases from J, with 19 bases in between. The CDR3 has 15 residues. The CDR3 coding sequence is TGTGCCAGCAGCTTCGCTCTAGCGTGGGCAGGGGAGCAGTACTTC. It yields the protein CASSFALAWAGEQYF.

This clonotype was detected a few times. The chain uses TRBV5-6 and TRBJ1-5; 8 bases are a match to TRBD1. CDR3 length: 16 amino acids. CDR1 SGHDT and CDR2 YYEEEE come from the germline V gene. Germline trimming cut 3 bases from V and 3 bases from J; bases unmatched to any gene: 8. CDR3 DNA: TGTGCCAGCAGCTCCGACAGGGGATCCCCCAATCAGCCCCAGCATTTT. It yields the protein CASSSDRGSPNQPQHF. Together with reference TRBV5-6 and TRBJ1-5, the CDR3 gives the full variable domain: DAGVTQSPTHLIKTRGQQVTLRCSPKSGHDTVSWYQQALGQGPQFIFQYYEEEERQRGNFPDRFSGHQFPNYSSELNVNALLLGDSALYLCASSSDRGSPNQPQHFGDGTRLSIL.

This clonotype was detected many times. The chain recombines TRBV7-2 with TRBJ2-3; possible D gene TRBD2, 5 bases. This CDR3 comprises 16 residues. V lost 5 bases, J lost 5 bases, and 20 bases lay in between. Germline CDR1 is SGHTA and CDR2 is FQGNSA. The CDR3 spells CASSPGIFVGGDTQYF. CDR3 DNA: TGTGCCAGCAGCCCAGGAATTTTTGTTGGAGGAGATACGCAGTATTTT. Together with reference TRBV7-2 and TRBJ2-3, the CDR3 gives the full variable domain: GAGVSQSPSNKVTEKGKDVELRCDPISGHTALYWYRQSLGQGLEFLIYFQGNSAPDKSGLPSDRFSAERTGGSVSTLTIQRTQQEDSAVYLCASSPGIFVGGDTQYFGPGTRLTVL.

There are many counts of this clonotype. This sequence joins TRBV24-1 and TRBJ2-1; D remains ambiguous. Trimming took off 9 bases at V and 7 bases at J, with 12 bases between the two ends. The CDR3 is 12 residues long. The V gene's germline CDR1 is KGHDR and CDR2 SFDVKD. CDR3 residues: CATGYGPNEQFF. In DNA form, the CDR3 reads TGTGCCACCGGGTATGGCCCAAATGAGCAGTTCTTC.

This clonotype was picked up a small number of times. This chain uses TRBV7-2 with TRBJ2-7; possibly TRBD2 for D (5 bases). Per the germline V gene, CDR1 is SGHTA and CDR2 is FQGNSA. V was trimmed by 8 bases and J by 2 bases, leaving 13 bases between them. The CDR3 spans 13 residues. The CDR3 is CASRGQSAYEQYF. The CDR3 DNA follows: TGTGCCAGCCGAGGGCAGAGCGCCTACGAGCAGTACTTC.

In this sample, this clonotype turned up a few times. A read error may be the cause here, since a much bigger clone is one base away. The genes are TRBV7-2 and TRBJ1-5, with 11 nucleotides matching TRBD1. CDR1 SGHTA and CDR2 FQGNSA come from the germline V gene. This CDR3 has 15 amino acids. Trimming removed 4 bases from V and 3 bases from J; junction bases left unmatched: 2. The DNA of the CDR3 is TGTGCCAGCAGCTCGGACAGGGGGCTCAATCAGCCCCAGCATTTT. Translated: CASSSDRGLNQPQHF.

This clonotype has more than one count but fewer than ten. This chain connects TRBV28 to TRBJ1-4; no reliable D call. The CDR3 is 11 amino acids. The germline V and J ends were trimmed by 8 bases and 5 bases, with 6 bases remaining between them. CDR1 is MDHEN, CDR2 SYDVKM, per germline. The CDR3 here is CASWENEKLFF. The CDR3 region has the DNA TGTGCCAGCTGGGAAAATGAAAAACTGTTTTTT. The variable domain in full, completed from reference TRBV28 and TRBJ1-4, reads DVKVTQSSRYLVKRTGEKVFLECVQDMDHENMFWYRQDPGLGLRLIYFSYDVKMKEKGDIPEGYSVSREKKERFSLILESASTNQTSMYLCASWENEKLFFGSGTQLSVL.

This clonotype has ten or more counts. The genes are TRBV12-3 or TRBV12-4 and TRBJ1-2; D might be TRBD1 (6 bases). The CDR3 consists of 14 residues. V shed 6 bases and J shed 1 base, with 12 bases lying between them. Written as DNA, the CDR3 is TGTGCCAGCAGCAGACAGGCCCATAACTATGGCTACACCTTC. Its translation: CASSRQAHNYGYTF.

As concerns this clonotype: At one end the junction does not follow the germline gene, possibly because of a read error. This chain links TRBV7-2 with TRBJ1-2, with 8 bases matching TRBD1. Germline CDR1 SGHTA, CDR2 FQGNSA. This CDR3 is built from 12 residues. CDR3 protein: CASSLQGGGSSF. The CDR3 coding sequence is TGTGCCAGCAGCCTACAGGGGGGCGGGAGTTCCTTC.

The CDR3 nucleotides read TGTGCCAGCAGTTCCCGCACAGAGCAGTACTTC. This gives the protein CASSSRTEQYF. The chain uses TRBV12-3 or TRBV12-4 and TRBJ2-7; D is unresolved. The CDR3 consists of 11 residues. The germline V and J ends were trimmed by 4 bases and 7 bases, with 8 bases remaining between them.

The chain couples TRBV19 to TRBJ2-3, with a possible D match to TRBD1 (5 bases). The CDR3 is made up of 14 amino acids. Per the germline V gene, CDR1 is LNHDA and CDR2 is SQIVND (reference sequence). The V end was cut by 8 bases, the J end by 0 bases, with 12 bases between. The CDR3 region has the DNA TGTGCCAGTGGGGCAGGTCGTAGCACAGATACGCAGTATTTT. Amino acids: CASGAGRSTDTQYF.

This clonotype was detected ten times or more. The genes are TRBV7-2 and TRBJ2-5; 8 nucleotides match TRBD2. The CDR3 contains 13 residues. From germline, CDR1 is SGHTA and CDR2 FQGNSA. With 6 bases clipped from V and 4 bases from J, the junction kept 4 bases outside the gene matches. CDR3 coding DNA: TGTGCCAGCAGTTACCTAGCGGGAGAGACCCAGTACTTC. It is translated as CASSYLAGETQYF.